Listed here are 25 T cell receptor beta chains from one sample, sequenced in a study of low-dose radiotherapy and immunotherapy resistance in tumors. Time point specified: before trial treatment. Primers used for first-strand cDNA, a TRAV- and TRBV-specific set, covered both alpha and beta chains. TCRs underwent roughly 19 PCR cycles of amplification with a constant-region primer and V-primer adapter. TCRdb re-analysed the reads in MiXCR, keeping a single row per CDR3 protein. The sample includes under 95,000 distinct CDR3 sequences, about a sixth of them seen just once. The sequencing used PBMCs, collected before treatment. The receptors were sampled from a male donor with prostate cancer.

As concerns this clonotype: One base separates it from a far larger clone, so it is likely a read error. This chain joins TRBV6-5 and TRBJ2-7; 10 bases align to TRBD2. V trimming: 8 bases; J trimming: 7 bases; junction bases outside the gene matches: 11. This CDR3 is built from 14 residues. Germline V gives CDR1 MNHEY, CDR2 SVGAGI. CDR3 sequence reads: CASHLAGASNEQYF. DNA for the CDR3: TGTGCCAGCCACCTAGCGGGGGCCTCCAATGAGCAGTACTTC.

In this sample, this clonotype turned up many times. The V gene is TRBV18, the J gene TRBJ2-7; weak D call: TRBD2 (6 bases). Germline assignment: CDR1 KGHSH and CDR2 LQKENI. The CDR3 is 15 residues long. The V end lost 4 bases, the J end lost 5 bases, and 18 bases lay between the germline ends. CDR3 sequence reads: CASSRPGLGEDEQYF. CDR3 bases: TGTGCCAGCTCACGACCGGGACTCGGGGAGGACGAGCAGTACTTC.

This clonotype was seen many times. The V gene is TRBV5-1, the J gene TRBJ1-5, with TRBD1 identical over 7 bases. J gave up 3 bases and V 4 bases, and 7 bases lay outside the gene matches. Germline assignment: CDR1 SGHRS and CDR2 YFSETQ. This CDR3 region has 15 residues. This CDR3 is CASSQEGQINQPQHF. CDR3 DNA sequence: TGCGCCAGCAGCCAAGAGGGACAGATCAATCAGCCCCAGCATTTT.

This clonotype was counted ten times or more. V gene TRBV7-9 combines with J gene TRBJ2-7, with D possibly called TRBD1 or TRBD2 (6 bases each). The V end was cut by 1 base, the J end by 0 bases, with 16 bases between. The CDR3 spans 17 residues. Germline values: CDR1 SEHNR, CDR2 FQNEAQ (reference sequence). The CDR3 DNA sequence: TGTGCCAGCAGCTTAGGGAGTGGGGGGCACAGCTCCTACGAGCAGTACTTC. This gives the protein CASSLGSGGHSSYEQYF.

This clonotype showed up just a few times. The chain employs TRBV5-1 and TRBJ1-1; D is unclear. This CDR3 spans 15 amino acids. Germline lookup yields CDR1 SGHRS and CDR2 YFSETQ. With 4 bases removed from V and 3 bases from J, the gap between germline ends came to 16 bases. The DNA for the CDR3 is TGCGCCAGCAGCGCTCCTGAGAACTTGGACACTGAAGCTTTCTTT. This codes for CASSAPENLDTEAFF. The entire variable domain, with the rest obtained from reference TRBV5-1 and TRBJ1-1, is as follows: KAGVTQTPRYLIKTRGQQVTLSCSPISGHRSVSWYQQTPGQGLQFLFEYFSETQRNKGNFPGRFSGRQFSNSRSEMNVSTLELGDSALYLCASSAPENLDTEAFFGQGTRLTVV.

In the case of this clonotype: It is likely a read error: a sequence one base away is far more abundant. The chain carries TRBV5-1 and TRBJ2-7; D gene uncertain. Trimming pared 1 base from V and 7 bases from J, leaving 18 bases between. The CDR3 is 15 amino acids. CDR1 is SGHRS and CDR2 is YFSETQ in the germline V gene. The CDR3 region is CASSLLGSSYNEQYF. The CDR3 DNA sequence: TGCGCCAGCAGCTTGCTGGGAAGCTCCTACAATGAGCAGTACTTC.

In the case of this clonotype: It differs at one base from a far larger clone, so likely a read error. CDR3 loop: CSVEGWGQGAMHEQFF. CDR3 DNA sequence: TGCAGCGTTGAGGGATGGGGGCAGGGGGCGATGCATGAGCAGTTCTTC. This rearrangement joins TRBV29-1 to TRBJ2-3; 8 positions agree with TRBD1. Judging by the DNA end, TRBJ2-1 fits better; the J call may be wrong. The CDR3 is 16 amino acids. Germline CDR1 and CDR2: SQVTM and ANQGSEA.

At least ten counts were recorded for this clonotype. The CDR3 is CSARASSRSPLHF. As DNA, the CDR3 is TGCAGCGCTCGGGCCTCCTCTAGATCACCCCTCCACTTT. The chain combines TRBV29-1 with TRBJ1-6; no reliable D call. V was trimmed by 7 bases and J by 10 bases, leaving 17 bases between them. The CDR3 is 13 residues long. Per germline, CDR1 SQVTM and CDR2 ANQGSEA.

This clonotype was observed many times. The chain is built from TRBV9 and TRBJ1-2, with D hard to call. Germline values: CDR1 SGDLS, CDR2 YYNGEE. Deletions cut 2 bases from V and 4 bases from J, with 12 bases between. The CDR3 sequence is 14 residues long. The CDR3 nucleotides read TGTGCCAGCAGCGTTCACCCTACCCTCTATGGCTACACCTTC. Its protein is CASSVHPTLYGYTF.

This clonotype came up many times. The chain carries TRBV12-3 or TRBV12-4 and TRBJ1-4; D unclear. The length of the CDR3 is 13 residues. Trimming took off 2 bases at V and 6 bases at J, with 7 bases between the two ends. CDR3 region: CASSLSQYEKLFF. CDR3 nucleotides: TGTGCCAGCAGTTTATCCCAGTATGAAAAACTGTTTTTT.

This clonotype was counted a single time. The genes are TRBV5-5 and TRBJ2-1, with 8 bases aligning to TRBD2. The CDR3 has 14 amino acids. The junction had 10 bases not matched to a gene; V was cut back by 5 bases and J by 9 bases. Germline-derived CDR1 and CDR2 are SGHKS and YYEKEE (reference sequence). In nucleotides, the CDR3 is TGTGCCAGCAGGTTAAACTACGGGGGGGGTGAGCAGTTCTTC. Encoded protein: CASRLNYGGGEQFF.

This clonotype was seen many times. V is TRBV3-1 and J is TRBJ2-2, with 10 bases aligning to TRBD2. J was trimmed by 3 bases and V by 5 bases; bases with no gene match: 15. This CDR3 has 19 residues. CDR1 and CDR2 (germline): LGHDT, YNNKEL (reference sequence). The CDR3 here is CASSSRLAGSIWDTGELFF. The CDR3 DNA reads TGTGCCAGCAGCTCCCGACTAGCGGGCTCCATCTGGGACACCGGGGAGCTGTTTTTT.

Many counts were recorded for this clonotype. The chain joins TRBV6-2 or TRBV6-3 to TRBJ2-1; 11 bases are shared with TRBD2. CDR3 length: 14 residues. V shed 10 bases, J shed 10 bases, and the junction held 12 bases outside the gene matches. Per germline, CDR1 MNHEY and CDR2 SVGEGT. For the CDR3, the DNA is TGTGCCACGCAAACGACTAGCGGGGTTGACGAGCAGTTCTTC. Its protein is CATQTTSGVDEQFF.

Turning to this clonotype: This sequence is one base from a far larger clone and is likely a read error. This chain links TRBV12-3 or TRBV12-4 with TRBJ2-1; 9 bases fit TRBD2. V shed 6 bases, J shed 10 bases, and the junction held 10 bases outside the gene matches. This CDR3 is built from 14 residues. The CDR3 is CASSGTSSSYEQFF. The CDR3 DNA follows: TGTGCCAGCAGCGGGACTAGCTCTTCCTACGAGCAGTTCTTC.

Of note for this clonotype: It is likely a read error, because the conserved phenylalanine at the end of the CDR3 is missing. The J gene is TRBJ1-3, the V gene TRBV5-5; no definite D call. This CDR3 spans 13 amino acids. In germline, CDR1 is SGHKS, CDR2 YYEKEE (reference sequence). The CDR3 protein is CASSRASGDTIYL. The CDR3 DNA reads TGTGCCAGCAGCAGGGCCTCTGGAGACACCATATATTTA.

This clonotype appeared many times. The chain links TRBV6-1 to TRBJ2-3, with TRBD1 identical over 7 bases. Germline V gene sequence: CDR1 MNHNS, CDR2 SASEGT. Unmatched junction bases numbered 6, after V lost 3 bases and J lost 3 bases. The CDR3 loop spans 15 amino acids. CDR3 sequence: CASSESRGRTDTQYF. The CDR3 nucleotides read TGTGCCAGCAGTGAGTCAAGGGGGCGGACAGATACGCAGTATTTT.

A note on this clonotype: The likely explanation is a read error, given a far larger clone one base away. The chain has TRBV6-5 and TRBJ2-3; 9 bases are shared with TRBD2. Germline V gene sequence: CDR1 MNHEY, CDR2 SVGAGI. This CDR3 is built from 17 residues. V was pared by 8 bases and J by 0 bases, with 12 bases of the junction left unmatched. This CDR3 is CASFVGASGGSTDTQYF. DNA for the CDR3: TGTGCCAGCTTCGTAGGGGCCAGCGGGGGGAGCACAGATACGCAGTATTTT.

The chain couples TRBV25-1 to TRBJ2-2; D might be TRBD1 (7 bases). Germline-derived CDR1 and CDR2 are MGHDK and SYGVNS. V lost 4 bases, J lost 5 bases, and 14 bases lay in between. The CDR3 is 15 amino acids. The CDR3 coding sequence is TGTGCCAGCAGTGGTACACAGGGGAGGACCGGGGAGCTGTTTTTT. It encodes CASSGTQGRTGELFF.

This clonotype was counted between two and nine times. V is TRBV24-1 and J is TRBJ2-3; D remains ambiguous. V shed 5 bases and J shed 1 base, with 6 bases lying between them. Germline CDR1 and CDR2: KGHDR and SFDVKD. CDR3 length: 13 residues. The CDR3 DNA reads TGTGCCACCAGTGCGTCTGGCACAGATACGCAGTATTTT. It encodes CATSASGTDTQYF.

The genes are TRBV7-9 and TRBJ2-1; possibly TRBD1 for D (6 bases). Per germline, CDR1 SEHNR and CDR2 FQNEAQ (reference sequence). CDR3 length equals 12 residues. Trimming cost V 5 bases and J 10 bases, with 12 bases left between them. This CDR3 is CASSPQGLEQFF. As DNA, the CDR3 is TGTGCCAGCAGCCCTCAGGGGTTGGAGCAGTTCTTC.

This clonotype was observed at least ten times. V usage is TRBV5-4 and J usage is TRBJ1-5; 7 nucleotides agree with TRBD1. With 4 bases clipped from V and 10 bases from J, the junction kept 5 bases outside the gene matches. The CDR3 sequence is 12 residues long. CDR1 SGHNT and CDR2 YYREEE come from the germline V gene (reference sequence). The CDR3 region is CASSPGGRPQHF. For the CDR3, the DNA is TGTGCCAGCAGCCCAGGGGGGCGACCCCAGCATTTT.

This clonotype has a count of ten or more. The CDR3 bases are TGTGCCAGCAGTTTCGGGGGCCCAGATACGCAGTATTTT. This sequence encodes CASSFGGPDTQYF. The V call is TRBV27, the J call TRBJ2-3; D may match TRBD1 or TRBD2 (6 bases each). V dropped 3 bases and J dropped 4 bases, with 8 bases sitting between them. Germline V gene lookup returns CDR1 MNHEY and CDR2 SMNVEV (reference sequence). The CDR3 loop spans 13 amino acids.

This clonotype has at least ten counts. The chain recombines TRBV7-3 with TRBJ2-6, with D possibly called TRBD1 or TRBD2 (5 bases each). Germline values: CDR1 SGHTA, CDR2 FQGTGA. Deletions cut 5 bases from V and 2 bases from J, with 10 bases between. The CDR3 loop spans 15 amino acids. CDR3 protein: CASSERGAGANVLTF. The CDR3 DNA follows: TGTGCCAGCAGCGAACGAGGGGCTGGGGCCAACGTCCTGACTTTC. Filled out from reference TRBV7-3 and TRBJ2-6, the complete variable domain reads GAGVSQTPSNKVTEKGKYVELRCDPISGHTALYWYRQSLGQGPEFLIYFQGTGAADDSGLPNDRFFAVRPEGSVSTLKIQRTERGDSAVYLCASSERGAGANVLTFGAGSRLTVL.

This clonotype occurred many times. The J gene is TRBJ2-7, the V gene TRBV21-1; TRBD1, the table's D call, was not compared with the DNA. TRBV21-1 is tagged as a pseudogene. This CDR3 has 13 residues. The CDR3 here is CASRQGSAYEQYF. CDR3 nucleotides: TGTGCCAGCCGACAGGGGTCGGCCTACGAGCAGTACTTC.

This clonotype has ten or more counts. The rearrangement uses TRBV20-1 and TRBJ2-5, with 8 bases identical to TRBD2. CDR1 and CDR2 from the germline V gene are DFQATT and SNEGSKA (reference sequence). The CDR3 is made up of 15 amino acids. V gave up 6 bases and J gave up 2 bases; unmatched junction bases: 11. CDR3 sequence: CSAPGGTNTQETQYF. The CDR3 bases are TGCAGTGCACCGGGGGGGACTAACACTCAAGAGACCCAGTACTTC.